One T cell receptor (beta chain) is described in this entry. Clones were read by immunoSEQ multiplex PCR, and TCRdb kept only the in-frame ones, dropping some. The repertoire holds 50,000 to 65,000 clones, with more than 75% as singletons. V lost 3 bases to trimming and J lost 3 bases, with 11 bases between them. The germline V gene encodes CDR1 LGHNA and CDR2 YNFKEQ. The CDR3 is 14 amino acids. This record belongs to a study of OX40 agonist ivuxolimab in advanced cancers. The overall study: Patients were dosed intravenously with ivuxolimab at 0.01 to 10 mg/kg every 2 weeks.

Exclusion of a patient followed from autoimmune disease history or systemic immunosuppression. The chain links TRBV4-2 to TRBJ1-1, with TRBD1 as a possible D gene (5 bases). The sequenced sample was CD4+ or CD8+ T cells sorted from blood, obtained in a trial of the OX40 agonist ivuxolimab. The TCR comes from an adult with an advanced solid tumor such as melanoma, head and neck, liver or kidney cancer. In DNA, the CDR3 is TGTGCCAGCAGCCAGGGGGTTGAGTACACTGAAGCTTTCTTT. This translates into CASSQGVEYTEAFF.